This T cell receptor beta chain was retrieved from a study of radiotherapy plus CTLA-4 blockade in lung cancer. Regarding the study as a whole: The best predictor of response was reported to be early blood T cell clone dynamics, with interferon-beta. Tumor-derived TCR clones expanded in blood after radiotherapy plus ipilimumab.

The CDR3 runs to 15 residues. The germline CDR1 and CDR2 sequences are SGDLS and YYNGEE. With V trimmed by 4 bases and J by 1 base, 8 bases remained unmatched. To note about this clone: Its specificity is unknown.

Chemo-refractory metastatic non-small-cell lung cancer patients underwent focal radiation alongside CTLA-4 blockade with ipilimumab. Here immunoSEQ multiplex PCR was the method, and the copy in TCRdb shows in-frame clones only, minus some. The repertoire consists of 78,000 or so clones, with more than 75% occurring once and the leading ten covering 0.87%. The receptor comes from a human donor with non-small cell lung cancer who had stable disease on radiotherapy plus ipilimumab. This sequence joins TRBV9 and TRBJ2-7; 7 positions agree with TRBD1. Sequencing used peripheral blood, obtained from a patient treated with radiotherapy plus ipilimumab. The CDR3 protein is CASSPGQVLSYEQYF. The DNA for the CDR3 is TGTGCCAGCAGCCCCGGACAGGTTTTATCCTACGAGCAGTACTTC.